The 14 T cell receptor beta chains below were found in one sample sequenced in a study of blood T cell repertoires in COVID-19. Measured with immunoSEQ multiplex PCR; TCRdb has only the in-frame clones, and not every one. The repertoire includes more than 150,000 clones, 85% to 90% of them detected once, and 0.6% to 0.8% sits in the top ten. Sequenced sample: peripheral blood. The receptor source for this set is a man aged 45-65 years with acute or convalescent COVID-19.

The chain recombines TRBV18 with TRBJ1-2, with 7 bases identical to TRBD1. The CDR3 runs 13 residues. Germline lookup yields CDR1 KGHSH and CDR2 LQKENI. V lost 2 bases and J lost 5; bases outside the gene matches: 2. The CDR3 nucleotides are TGTGCCAGCTCACCATGGACAGGATATGGCTACACCTTC. As protein: CASSPWTGYGYTF.

This clone was seen only once. This chain uses TRBV4-1 with TRBJ1-5, with 7 nucleotides matching TRBD1. The germline CDR1 and CDR2 sequences are MGHRA and YSYEKL. This CDR3 region has 17 residues. Trimming cost V 3 bases and J 1 base; bases outside gene matches: 9. Here the CDR3 reads CASSHSQGEWSNQPQHF. DNA for the CDR3: TGCGCCAGCAGCCATTCCCAGGGGGAATGGAGCAATCAGCCCCAGCATTTT.

J is TRBJ1-3 and V is TRBV30; D is undetermined. The CDR3 has 14 residues. V dropped 1 base and J dropped 0 bases, with 7 bases sitting between them. Germline values: CDR1 GTSNPN, CDR2 SVGIG (reference sequence). The CDR3 DNA sequence: TGTGCCTGGAGTGGGGAGAGCTCTGGAAACACCATATATTTT. It yields the protein CAWSGESSGNTIYF.

This clone was picked up a small number of times. The DNA of the CDR3 is TGTGCCAGCAGCTTCGGGGGAGGGGGCACCGGGGAGCTGTTTTTT. As protein: CASSFGGGGTGELFF. V gene TRBV5-4 combines with J gene TRBJ2-2; D is possibly TRBD2 (7 bases). V was trimmed by 2 bases and J by 4 bases, leaving 12 bases between them. CDR3 size: 15 residues. Germline CDR1 SGHNT, CDR2 YYREEE (reference sequence).

The gene calls are TRBV7-2 and TRBJ1-1; TRBD1 matches at 12 bases. In germline, CDR1 is SGHTA, CDR2 FQGNSA. The V segment lost 4 bases and the J segment 7 bases; nucleotides outside the gene matches: 7. The CDR3 length is 15 residues. The CDR3 loop reads CASSSRDRGRGEAFF. The CDR3 coding sequence is TGTGCCAGCAGCTCAAGGGACAGGGGGCGCGGTGAAGCTTTCTTT.

The gene calls are TRBV12-5 and TRBJ1-1; 8 nucleotides line up with TRBD1. V lost 7 bases to trimming and J lost 2 bases; unmatched junction nucleotides: 9. Germline V gene sequence: CDR1 LGHNT, CDR2 FRNRAP. This CDR3 spans 15 amino acids. The CDR3 loop is CASAPHDRGNTEAFF. The CDR3 DNA reads as TGTGCTAGTGCCCCTCACGACAGGGGAAACACTGAAGCTTTCTTT.

The chain couples TRBV21-1 to TRBJ2-3; the table's D call, TRBD1, was not checked against the DNA. TRBV21-1 is noted as a pseudogene. The CDR3 spans 11 residues. CDR3: CASSDRDRGLF. CDR3 coding DNA: TGTGCCAGCAGCGACAGGGACCGCGGACTTTTT.

This chain joins TRBV2 and TRBJ1-1; 9 bases fit TRBD1. Germline V gives CDR1 SNHLY, CDR2 FYNNEI. CDR3 length: 16 amino acids. The junction had 16 bases not matched to a gene; V was cut back by 9 bases and J by 5 bases. Here the CDR3 reads CASKWGSGTGRTEAFF. DNA of the CDR3: TGTGCCAGTAAGTGGGGTTCCGGGACAGGGAGAACTGAAGCTTTCTTT.

The chain is built from TRBV6-1 and TRBJ2-1; TRBD2 matches 8 bases. J lost 2 bases, V lost 2 bases, and 5 bases had no gene match. The CDR3 is 16 amino acids. Germline assignment: CDR1 MNHNS and CDR2 SASEGT. Written as DNA, the CDR3 is TGTGCCAGCAGTGAATCGGGGGGGGCGACCTACAATGAGCAGTTCTTC. Translating gives CASSESGGATYNEQFF.

V and J are TRBV3-1 (or the pseudogene TRBV3-2) and TRBJ2-5; weak D call: TRBD2 (7 bases). The CDR3 totals 16 residues. Germline assignment: CDR1 LGHDT and CDR2 YNNKEL (reference sequence). V shed 1 base and J shed 0 bases, with 12 bases lying between them. CDR3 protein: CASSQGRGLHQETQYF. The CDR3 DNA sequence: TGTGCCAGCAGCCAAGGGCGGGGGCTCCACCAAGAGACCCAGTACTTC.

Only a few counts were recorded for this clone. The chain joins TRBV27 to TRBJ1-5; 8 positions agree with TRBD1. Germline V gene data show CDR1 as MNHEY and CDR2 as SMNVEV (reference sequence). J gave up 6 bases and V 4 bases, and 5 bases lay outside the gene matches. The CDR3 is made up of 14 amino acids. This chain's CDR3 is CASSYTQGGQPQHF. CDR3 nucleotide sequence: TGTGCCAGCAGTTATACACAGGGGGGTCAGCCCCAGCATTTT.

The CDR3 DNA reads TGTGCCAGCAGCTACACATATAGCGGCAATCAGCCCCAGCATTTT. Translated: CASSYTYSGNQPQHF. The rearrangement links TRBV7-2 to TRBJ1-5; D remains unclear. Trimming took 4 bases from V and 2 from J, leaving 12 bases between them. CDR3 length equals 15 residues. Germline CDR1 reads SGHTA; CDR2 reads FQGNSA.

The chain employs TRBV7-4 and TRBJ1-3; D is uncertain. The germline V gene has CDR1 SGHVT and CDR2 SQSDAQ. CDR3 size: 19 residues. V lost 1 base and J 3 bases, leaving 22 bases between the germline ends. The CDR3 DNA is TGTGCCAGCAGCTTAGTCCCTCCTGCCAGCCGAGGTTATGGAAACACCATATATTTT. Protein product: CASSLVPPASRGYGNTIYF.

The V and J genes are TRBV6-2 or TRBV6-3 and TRBJ2-1; the match to TRBD2 covers 8 bases. From germline, CDR1 is MNHEY and CDR2 SVGEGT. V lost 2 bases, J lost 3 bases, and 6 bases stayed unmatched. This CDR3 spans 16 amino acids. The CDR3 DNA reads as TGTGCCAGCAGTTACGGGACGGGAGGGGTCTACAATGAGCAGTTCTTC. Translation: CASSYGTGGVYNEQFF.